These 10 T cell receptor beta chains originate from one sample sequenced in a study of cytomegalovirus exposure and HLA in healthy donors. Some clones are missing from TCRdb's copy, which holds only in-frame ones; the method was immunoSEQ multiplex PCR. The sample has about 150,000 clones, roughly 79% seen once. The sample taken for sequencing was PBMCs. The receptors derive from a man aged 30 to 39 in good health and CMV-seropositive.

The chain links TRBV5-1 to TRBJ2-7; 7 positions match TRBD2. This CDR3 comprises 14 residues. V dropped 3 bases and J dropped 1; count of bases not matched to a gene: 4. Germline V gene data show CDR1 as SGHRS and CDR2 as YFSETQ. DNA for the CDR3: TGCGCCAGCAGCTCACCGGGGGGATCCTACGAGCAGTACTTC. Its protein product is CASSSPGGSYEQYF.

This rearrangement joins TRBV6-1 to TRBJ1-1, with D possibly matching TRBD1 (6 bases). CDR1 is MNHNS and CDR2 is SASEGT in the germline V gene. Trimming shortened V by 4 bases and J by 4 bases, and 10 bases separated the two germline ends. CDR3 length equals 13 residues. As DNA, the CDR3 is TGTGCCAGCAGTGTGGGCAGGGGCACTGAAGCTTTCTTT. This codes for CASSVGRGTEAFF.

In its sample, this clone was seen once. This rearrangement joins TRBV10-3 to TRBJ2-3, with 9 bases that match TRBD2. The CDR3 runs to 14 residues. CDR1 and CDR2 (germline): ENHRY, SYGVKD. This chain's CDR3 is CAAAAGGPRDTQYF. Here the CDR3 DNA reads TGTGCTGCTGCAGCGGGGGGCCCCCGGGATACGCAGTATTTT.

This clone occurred a few times. The V call is TRBV10-3, the J call TRBJ1-6, with unresolved D. The germline V and J ends were trimmed by 0 bases and 13 bases, with 10 bases remaining between them. Germline assignment: CDR1 ENHRY and CDR2 SYGVKD. This CDR3 spans 13 amino acids. For the CDR3, the DNA is TGTGCCATCAGTGAGTCGCCCCAAGCGCCCCTCCACTTT. Amino acid sequence: CAISESPQAPLHF.

There are a few counts of this clone. V is TRBV11-3 and J is TRBJ2-1, with D perhaps matching TRBD1 (6 bases). Germline CDR1 reads SGHNT; CDR2 reads YENEEA. CDR3 length: 17 amino acids. The V and J ends lost 0 bases and 5 bases respectively, with 17 bases between them. CDR3 amino acids: CASSLDDRTLGNNEQFF. Written as DNA, the CDR3 is TGTGCCAGCAGCTTAGATGACAGGACCCTAGGGAACAATGAGCAGTTCTTC.

This sequence joins TRBV6-6 and TRBJ2-1, with 8 bases fitting TRBD1. The V and J ends lost 2 bases and 9 bases, in that order; junction bases with no gene match: 0. The CDR3 totals 12 residues. CDR1 MNHNY and CDR2 SVGAGI come from the germline V gene (reference sequence). In nucleotides, the CDR3 is TGTGCCAGCAGTTACGGACAGGGTGAGCAGTTCTTC. Its protein product is CASSYGQGEQFF.

This rearrangement joins TRBV11-3 to TRBJ2-3, with D possibly matching TRBD1 (7 bases). The CDR3 spans 15 residues. Per germline, CDR1 SGHNT and CDR2 YENEEA. Trimming pared 5 bases from V and 0 bases from J, leaving 12 bases between. The CDR3 spells CASSPGDRSTDTQYF. As DNA, the CDR3 is TGTGCCAGCAGCCCGGGGGACAGAAGCACAGATACGCAGTATTTT.

V gene TRBV29-1 combines with J gene TRBJ1-2, with TRBD1 as a possible D gene (6 bases). V lost 7 bases to trimming and J lost 0 bases, with 18 bases between them. This CDR3 is 15 amino acids long. Germline V gives CDR1 SQVTM, CDR2 ANQGSEA. The CDR3 DNA sequence: TGCAGCGATTTGTTTCCGGACAGAGCTAACTATGGCTACACCTTC. Translation: CSDLFPDRANYGYTF.

This CDR3 reads CASSFRPGQAFSYEQYF. CDR3 in DNA: TGTGCCAGCAGCTTTCGACCGGGACAGGCCTTCTCCTACGAGCAGTACTTC. The V call is TRBV11-2, the J call TRBJ2-7; 8 bases line up with TRBD1. V lost 3 bases to trimming and J lost 0 bases; unmatched junction nucleotides: 10. The germline V gene encodes CDR1 SGHAT and CDR2 FQNNGV. The CDR3 is 17 residues long.

The table lists this clone with a few counts. The V gene is TRBV5-1, the J gene TRBJ1-1; no definite D call. Trimming pared 4 bases from V and 4 bases from J, leaving 11 bases between. CDR1 SGHRS and CDR2 YFSETQ come from the germline V gene. The CDR3 consists of 13 residues. In nucleotides, the CDR3 is TGCGCCAGCAGCATACTTAGAGGCACTGAAGCTTTCTTT. It is translated as CASSILRGTEAFF.